Each of the 27 T cell receptor beta chains below was sequenced from the same sample in a study of T cells in women clearing cervical HPV infection. TCRdb's table, derived via immunoSEQ multiplex PCR, lists solely in-frame clones and lacks some. This specimen shows 40,000 or so clones; the ten leading clones hold roughly 6.8%. The sample consisted of blood buffy coat. The receptors stem from a woman between 18 and 69 years old with a cervical HPV16 infection that either progressed to CIN3+ or cleared (not recorded which).

The covered CDR3 bases are TGTGCCAGCAGCCACCGGGACAGGGGCGAC. It codes for CASSHRDRGD. The entire CDR3 protein is CASSHRDRGDYTF. The chain joins TRBV7-9 to TRBJ1-2, with 10 bases fitting TRBD1. The sequence runs out 3 residues before the end of the CDR3; the remainder is reconstructed from the germline J gene. The length of the CDR3 is 13 residues. Germline-derived CDR1 and CDR2 are SEHNR and FQNEAQ (reference sequence).

Notes on this clone: The sequence runs out 3 residues before the end of the CDR3; the remainder is reconstructed from the germline J gene. This chain links TRBV7-2 with TRBJ2-4; TRBD1 agrees at 7 bases. The germline CDR1 and CDR2 sequences are SGHTA and FQGNSA. CDR3 length: 12 amino acids. CDR3 bases read: TGTGCCAGCAGCCCCTACAGGGGTGGT. Residues: CASSPYRGG. The full CDR3 sequence reads CASSPYRGGQYF. Variable domain in full (rest from reference TRBV7-2 and TRBJ2-4): GAGVSQSPSNKVTEKGKDVELRCDPISGHTALYWYRQSLGQGLEFLIYFQGNSAPDKSGLPSDRFSAERTGGSVSTLTIQRTQQEDSAVYLCASSPYRGGQYFGAGTRLSVL.

Details on this clone: The observed sequence ends 3 residues before the CDR3 terminus, with the missing tail filled in from the germline J gene. The chain employs TRBV30 and TRBJ1-3, with TRBD1 matching 7 bases. Looked up from germline, CDR1 is GTSNPN and CDR2 is SVGIG (reference sequence). Trimming took 5 bases from V and 0 from J; bases not matched to a gene: 7. This CDR3 comprises 15 residues. The CDR3 bases that were read are TGTGCCTGGGGCAGGGGACAGAGCTCTGGAAACACC. Protein: CAWGRGQSSGNT. In full, the CDR3 is CAWGRGQSSGNTIYF.

In the case of this clone: The read terminates 3 residues ahead of where the CDR3 ends, so the germline J gene completes it. This rearrangement joins TRBV20-1 to TRBJ2-1; D unresolved. The CDR3 covers 13 residues. Trimming left V 3 bases short and J 4 bases short, with 10 bases between. Germline V gives CDR1 DFQATT, CDR2 SNEGSKA (reference sequence). The CDR3 is CSASGHEYNEQFF. CDR3 bases read: TGCAGTGCTAGCGGTCATGAGTACAATGAG.

With respect to this clone: The read falls 3 residues short of the CDR3 end, and the missing part is taken from the germline J gene. The V gene is TRBV5-5, the J gene TRBJ2-5, with 9 bases that match TRBD1. Germline-derived CDR1 and CDR2 are SGHKS and YYEKEE (reference sequence). Trimming removed 2 bases from V and 4 bases from J; junction bases left unmatched: 3. The CDR3 length is 14 residues. Partial CDR3 DNA: TGTGCCAGCAGCTTAAACAGGGGGCTAGAGACC. As protein: CASSLNRGLET. In full, the CDR3 is CASSLNRGLETQYF.

Notes on this clone: The CDR3 end falls 3 residues outside the read, so it is completed with the germline J gene. The V call is TRBV4-1, the J call TRBJ2-3; TRBD2 matches at 11 bases. The CDR3 is 18 amino acids. Germline trimming cut 3 bases from V and 2 bases from J; bases unmatched to any gene: 10. Germline CDR1 is MGHRA and CDR2 is YSYEKL. The part of the CDR3 DNA that was read is TGCGCCAGCAGCCACCCCTCCGTACTAGCGGGGGACACAGATACG. Translating it yields CASSHPSVLAGDTDT. The whole CDR3 protein reads CASSHPSVLAGDTDTQYF.

For this clone: Read sequence stops 3 residues before the CDR3 end, and the germline J gene provides the missing end. The chain has TRBV20-1 and TRBJ1-1; D gene ambiguous. This CDR3 is 16 amino acids long. The germline V gene encodes CDR1 DFQATT and CDR2 SNEGSKA (reference sequence). The V and J ends lost 2 bases and 3 bases respectively, with 19 bases between them. Here the CDR3 reads CSARSRSVERYTEAFF. The covered CDR3 bases are TGCAGTGCTAGATCTAGATCCGTGGAGAGGTACACTGAA.

About this clone: With the read ending 3 residues before the CDR3 end, the germline J gene is used to fill in that end. The chain is built from TRBV30 and TRBJ1-4; D is uncertain. Trimming left V 4 bases short and J 4 bases short, with 10 bases between. This CDR3 contains 13 residues. CDR1 GTSNPN and CDR2 SVGIG come from the germline V gene (reference sequence). The CDR3 DNA, read in part, is TGTGCCTGGAAGGGCAGTGGTAATGAAAAA. It yields the protein CAWKGSGNEK. The whole CDR3 reads CAWKGSGNEKLFF. The full variable domain, its missing parts supplied by reference TRBV30 and TRBJ1-4, is SQTIHQWPATLVQPVGSPLSLECTVEGTSNPNLYWYRQAAGRGLQLLFYSVGIGQISSEVPQNLSASRPQDRQFILSSKKLLLSDSGFYLCAWKGSGNEKLFFGSGTQLSVL.

On this clone itself: The read terminates 3 residues ahead of where the CDR3 ends, so the germline J gene completes it. The chain combines TRBV19 with TRBJ2-2; 8 bases line up with TRBD2. This CDR3 has 15 amino acids. Trimming took 9 bases from V and 5 from J; bases not matched to a gene: 11. The germline V gene encodes CDR1 LNHDA and CDR2 SQIVND (reference sequence). CDR3: CASRSGARGTGELFF. CDR3 bases read: TGTGCCAGCCGTAGCGGGGCACGGGGGACCGGGGAG.

As for this clone: The read ends 3 residues early relative to the CDR3; the germline J gene fills the gap. This chain joins TRBV5-1 and TRBJ2-1, with 10 bases that match TRBD2. J gave up 2 bases and V 4 bases, and 12 bases lay outside the gene matches. The CDR3 covers 18 residues. Per the germline V gene, CDR1 is SGHRS and CDR2 is YFSETQ. The CDR3 reads CASSLIFRTSGTYNEQFF. The DNA read from the CDR3 is TGCGCCAGCAGCCTGATATTCCGGACTAGCGGTACCTACAATGAG.

Remarks on this clone: The missing CDR3 end, 3 residues past where the read stops, is filled in from the germline J gene. The V call is TRBV7-3, the J call TRBJ2-7; 14 bases fit TRBD2. J lost 5 bases, V lost 5 bases, and 5 bases had no gene match. Looked up from germline, CDR1 is SGHTA and CDR2 is FQGTGA. The CDR3 runs to 15 residues. This CDR3 reads CASSPLGLAGDEQYF. The DNA read from the CDR3 is TGTGCCAGCAGCCCTCTGGGACTAGCGGGAGACGAG.

With respect to this clone: From the germline J gene comes the end of the CDR3, since the read stops 3 residues before it. The chain is built from TRBV5-1 and TRBJ2-5, with D possibly matching TRBD1 (7 bases). CDR1 is SGHRS, CDR2 YFSETQ, per germline. V lost 1 base and J lost 1, with 14 bases in between. The CDR3 has 16 amino acids. Incomplete CDR3 DNA: TGCGCCAGCAGCTTGATGGGGCAGGGGGGCCAAGAGACC. Translated: CASSLMGQGGQET. In full, the CDR3 is CASSLMGQGGQETQYF. The complete variable domain, with remaining parts taken from reference TRBV5-1 and TRBJ2-5, reads KAGVTQTPRYLIKTRGQQVTLSCSPISGHRSVSWYQQTPGQGLQFLFEYFSETQRNKGNFPGRFSGRQFSNSRSEMNVSTLELGDSALYLCASSLMGQGGQETQYFGPGTRLLVL.

On this clone: The read comes to an end 3 residues before the CDR3 does, leaving the germline J gene to fill in the end. The chain combines TRBV20-1 with TRBJ2-3, with TRBD2 as a possible D gene (6 bases). The CDR3 consists of 14 residues. The V gene lost 2 bases and the J gene lost 2 bases, with 11 bases spanning the gap. Germline CDR1 reads DFQATT; CDR2 reads SNEGSKA (reference sequence). The sequenced part of the CDR3 DNA is TGCAGTGCTAGACTTAGCGGCACCACAGATACG. It encodes CSARLSGTTDT. The full CDR3 protein is CSARLSGTTDTQYF.

On this clone itself: The read terminates 3 residues before the CDR3 end, so the remaining end is supplied by the germline J gene. The chain links TRBV19 to TRBJ2-2; possibly TRBD2 for D (7 bases). CDR3 size: 15 residues. Trimming took 5 bases from V and 3 from J, leaving 13 bases between them. Germline CDR1 LNHDA, CDR2 SQIVND (reference sequence). The CDR3 is CASSYTGRDTGELFF. The DNA read from the CDR3 is TGTGCCAGTAGTTACACAGGGAGGGACACCGGGGAG.

Comments on this clone: Read data end 3 residues before the CDR3 end; the end is taken from the germline J gene. V usage is TRBV2 and J usage is TRBJ2-1; 9 nucleotides line up with TRBD1. CDR1 and CDR2 from the germline V gene are SNHLY and FYNNEI. The CDR3 spans 14 residues. The ends lost 7 bases at V and 9 bases at J; junction bases unmatched: 10. The sequenced part of the CDR3 DNA is TGTGCCAGCATTGGGGGAACAGGGGGCAGTGAG. Translating gives CASIGGTGGSE. The CDR3 in full is CASIGGTGGSEQFF.

With respect to this clone: The CDR3 end is not reached by the read, which stops 3 residues before it; the germline J gene fills it in. The V gene is TRBV5-1, the J gene TRBJ1-6; TRBD1 might be the D (5 bases). Per germline, CDR1 SGHRS and CDR2 YFSETQ. CDR3 length equals 14 residues. V lost 4 bases, J lost 12 bases, and 17 bases lay in between. The covered CDR3 bases are TGCGCCAGCAGCGCCGGGGGAAAACGAAGACCC. It yields the protein CASSAGGKRRP. The CDR3, in full, reads CASSAGGKRRPLHF.

Comment on this clone: The CDR3 is cut off 3 residues early in the read; its end comes from the germline J gene. The V call is TRBV2, the J call TRBJ2-3, with D tentatively TRBD1 (6 bases). Trimming took 6 bases from V and 4 from J, leaving 8 bases between them. Germline lookup yields CDR1 SNHLY and CDR2 FYNNEI. The CDR3 sequence is 12 residues long. The part of the CDR3 DNA that was read is TGTGCCAGCAGGCAGGGGTCAGATACG. Translated, it gives CASRQGSDT. The CDR3 as a whole reads CASRQGSDTQYF.

Notes on this clone: The CDR3 is cut off 3 residues early in the read; its end comes from the germline J gene. The chain has TRBV12-3 or TRBV12-4 and TRBJ2-3, with a possible D match to TRBD2 (6 bases). The CDR3 runs to 14 residues. V dropped 6 bases and J dropped 4 bases, with 14 bases sitting between them. The DNA read from the CDR3 is TGTGCCAGCAGCTTTAGCGGACCCGCAGATACG. Amino acid sequence: CASSFSGPADT. The full CDR3 is CASSFSGPADTQYF.

As concerns this clone: The DNA ends 3 residues before the CDR3 does, and the rest of the CDR3 is filled in from the germline J gene. This rearrangement joins TRBV19 to TRBJ2-1, with D perhaps matching TRBD1 (5 bases). Trimming shortened V by 4 bases and J by 4 bases, and 20 bases separated the two germline ends. The CDR3 spans 17 residues. Looked up from germline, CDR1 is LNHDA and CDR2 is SQIVND (reference sequence). CDR3 residues: CASSTESIRTSYNEQFF. CDR3 DNA, as far as it was read: TGTGCCAGTAGTACGGAGAGTATCCGGACATCGTACAATGAG.

A note on this clone: Read data end 3 residues before the CDR3 end; the end is taken from the germline J gene. The chain couples TRBV19 to TRBJ2-3; tentative D call: TRBD2 (6 bases). CDR1 is LNHDA, CDR2 SQIVND, per germline (reference sequence). V lost 5 bases and J lost 2, with 14 bases in between. The CDR3 has 15 residues. The chain's CDR3 is CASSHPSDLTDTQYF. CDR3 DNA, as far as it was read: TGTGCCAGTAGTCACCCTAGCGACCTCACAGATACG.

To note about this clone: The read ends 3 residues early relative to the CDR3; the germline J gene fills the gap. V gene TRBV20-1 combines with J gene TRBJ1-6; D may be TRBD1 (6 bases). This CDR3 comprises 15 residues. CDR1 DFQATT and CDR2 SNEGSKA come from the germline V gene (reference sequence). V lost 1 base and J 4 bases, leaving 11 bases between the germline ends. The CDR3 bases that were read are TGCAGTGCTAGAGCTTCGGGACAATATAATTCACCC. Amino acids: CSARASGQYNSP. The whole CDR3 region reads CSARASGQYNSPLHF.

As concerns this clone: The CDR3 extends 3 residues past the end of the read, so its final part is completed from the germline J gene. The gene calls are TRBV20-1 and TRBJ1-6; 7 bases map to TRBD1. CDR3 size: 13 residues. The germline V gene has CDR1 DFQATT and CDR2 SNEGSKA (reference sequence). Germline trimming cut 4 bases from V and 7 bases from J; bases unmatched to any gene: 4. CDR3 loop: CSAKGAANSPLHF. The covered CDR3 bases are TGCAGTGCTAAGGGGGCGGCGAATTCACCC.

With respect to this clone: The read ends 3 residues early relative to the CDR3; the germline J gene fills the gap. This chain joins TRBV30 and TRBJ2-4; D is ambiguous. The CDR3 runs 11 residues. Germline V gene data show CDR1 as GTSNPN and CDR2 as SVGIG (reference sequence). The sequenced part of the CDR3 DNA is TGTGCCTGGAGCCCCAACTATGGT. It is translated as CAWSPNYG. The CDR3 as a whole reads CAWSPNYGQYF.

A word on this clone: The observed sequence ends 3 residues before the CDR3 terminus, with the missing tail filled in from the germline J gene. This chain uses TRBV20-1 with TRBJ2-3; 8 nucleotides align to TRBD2. Trimming at V came to 3 bases and at J to 1 base, leaving 3 bases not matched to a gene. This CDR3 comprises 14 residues. Looked up from germline, CDR1 is DFQATT and CDR2 is SNEGSKA (reference sequence). CDR3 bases read: TGCAGTGCTAGCCATAGCGGGGGCACAGATACG. Its translation: CSASHSGGTDT. The whole CDR3 reads CSASHSGGTDTQYF.

In the case of this clone: The read is 3 residues too short to cover the CDR3 end, so that end is filled in from the germline J gene. This chain joins TRBV20-1 and TRBJ1-4; 10 nucleotides agree with TRBD1. Germline loops: CDR1 DFQATT, CDR2 SNEGSKA (reference sequence). V shed 0 bases, J shed 7 bases, and the junction held 5 bases outside the gene matches. The length of the CDR3 is 15 residues. The CDR3 reads CSARDPGTGVEKLFF. The sequenced CDR3 bases are TGCAGTGCTAGAGACCCCGGGACAGGGGTTGAAAAA.

For this clone: Read data end 3 residues before the CDR3 end; the end is taken from the germline J gene. The genes are TRBV12-3 or TRBV12-4 and TRBJ2-5, with D possibly being TRBD1 (6 bases). The V end lost 3 bases, the J end lost 4 bases, and 21 bases lay between the germline ends. CDR3 length equals 17 residues. CDR3 amino acids: CASSFSIRTVPRETQYF. The CDR3 DNA, read in part, is TGTGCCAGCAGTTTCTCGATTAGGACAGTCCCTCGAGAGACC.

In the case of this clone: The read comes to an end 3 residues before the CDR3 does, leaving the germline J gene to fill in the end. V is TRBV2 and J is TRBJ2-1, with a weak D call TRBD2 (6 bases). The CDR3 sequence is 15 residues long. Germline-derived CDR1 and CDR2 are SNHLY and FYNNEI. Trimming pared 1 base from V and 8 bases from J, leaving 15 bases between. The CDR3 spells CASSEVGLAPDEQFF. CDR3 bases read: TGTGCCAGCAGTGAAGTAGGGCTAGCGCCCGATGAG. Variable domain in full (rest from reference TRBV2 and TRBJ2-1): EPEVTQTPSHQVTQMGQEVILRCVPISNHLYFYWYRQILGQKVEFLVSFYNNEISEKSEIFDDQFSVERPDGSNFTLKIRSTKLEDSAMYFCASSEVGLAPDEQFFGPGTRLTVL.